This T cell receptor beta chain is drawn from a study of blood T cell repertoires in COVID-19 (dated by TCRdb to 2020 to 2021). About the full investigation: The collaborator samples originated in the United States, Italy and Spain and spanned the acute and convalescent phases of COVID-19. Sample metadata almost always included a de-identified subject ID, COVID-19 status, age in years and sex. The repertoires were made available in a free public database intended to serve as a resource for research on the immune response to SARS-CoV-2. Samples were obtained from the ongoing ImmuneRACE study (first 160 participants) and from 1,254 subjects provided by 6 global collaborators. Deeply sampled blood TCRbeta repertoires from subjects exposed to, actively infected with, or recovered from COVID-19 were included in the dataset. The prospective study material was composed of cDNA or gDNA derived from T cells, B-cell-depleted T cells, or PBMCs. HLA class I and class II types, where available, came from metadata supplied by the sample provider rather than from assay-based typing.

The V and J ends are trimmed by 3 bases and 1 base, leaving 15 bases between them. The germline V gene specifies LGHNA as CDR1 and YSLEER as CDR2. The CDR3 numbers 16 residues from cysteine through phenylalanine. Only the CDR3 region is kept as DNA, spanning 48 bases read in frame from base 1. What the work shows at the level of the full study, not this receptor alone: The quantity of clinical and demographic metadata differed by source and by participant and was supplied without curation.

Collaborating institutions collected whole blood in K2EDTA tubes following their own protocols. For TCRbeta analysis, collaborators shipped samples as frozen whole blood, isolated PBMCs, or DNA extracted from either of those sample types. Concerning this clone itself: Which antigen it targets is not known. No base-level quality is on record; no much larger clone is a single base apart.

TCRbeta CDR3 regions were amplified from genomic DNA by means of the immunoSEQ Assay, a bias-controlled multiplex PCR. The authors processed their data as follows. The number of nucleated cells in each sample was estimated from the amplification of reference gene primers within the assay. Sequence reads were collapsed and filtered to measure the absolute abundance of every unique TCRbeta CDR3 rearrangement. Productive Simpson clonality was computed per sample as the square root of Simpson's diversity index over productive rearrangements. TCRdb retrieved this table from immuneACCESS and kept in-frame rearrangements only. Not all clones are present; in checked studies, unresolved V genes account for under half, and no reason is known for the remainder. Clonal size and the V and J genes are those of that table, whereas D and trimming came from the DNA. For this sample the table gives 150,000 to 180,000 clones, of which approximately 90% were detected only once. The ten biggest clones cover 2.4% of the sample.

Sequencing was done on a sample of peripheral blood. The chain employs TRBV4-3 and TRBJ1-2; D gene: possibly TRBD1, on 6 matching bases. The TCR sequence derives from a woman in her 70s with acute or convalescent COVID-19. The sequenced DNA is TGCGCCAGCAGCCAGTCAACCGGGACATTTAACTATGGCTACACCTTC. Translated, this gives CASSQSTGTFNYGYTF.